Shown below are 23 T cell receptor beta chains from a single sample sequenced in a study of blood T cells in healthy people across ages. PCR was performed a second time for 7 to 11 cycles using a sample-barcoded 5' primer and a J-beta primer mix. One entry per CDR3 protein results from TCRdb running MiXCR on the 5' RACE reads. The sample carries approximately 290,000 distinct CDR3 sequences, roughly 26% recorded once. The sequencing sample was made of blood. The receptors were gathered from a woman aged 70 to 79 in good health.

V usage is TRBV29-1 and J usage is TRBJ1-2; 7 positions match TRBD1. Trimming took 8 bases from V and 2 from J; bases not matched to a gene: 8. From germline, CDR1 is SQVTM and CDR2 ANQGSEA. This CDR3 region has 13 residues. In DNA, the CDR3 is TGCAGCACTGACAGGGAACCCAACTATGGCTACACCTTC. Translating gives CSTDREPNYGYTF.

This clonotype has just a few counts. V and J are TRBV7-9 and TRBJ2-5; TRBD2 matches 10 bases. Matching the DNA end better, TRBJ2-7 makes the J call doubtful. This CDR3 has 18 residues. The germline gives CDR1 SEHNR, CDR2 FQNEAQ (reference sequence). CDR3 in amino acids: CASSSAPPFSGRSYEQYF. Here the CDR3 DNA reads TGTGCCAGCAGTTCAGCCCCTCCCTTTAGCGGGAGGTCCTACGAGCAGTACTTC.

This clonotype was detected a few times. The junction differs from germline at one of its ends, possibly a read error. The chain couples TRBV12-3 or TRBV12-4 to TRBJ1-4, with TRBD1 as a possible D gene (6 bases). The CDR3 has 14 residues. The CDR3 is CASSLNREGEKLLF. Here the CDR3 DNA reads TGTGCCAGCAGTTTGAACAGGGAGGGGGAAAAACTGCTTTTT.

V is TRBV13 and J is TRBJ2-3, with TRBD2 matching over 8 bases. The V gene end was trimmed by 3 bases and the J gene end by 4 bases; junction bases not matched to a gene: 9. This CDR3 is built from 16 residues. CDR1 is PRHDT, CDR2 FYEKMQ, per germline (reference sequence). Written as DNA, the CDR3 is TGTGCCAGCAGCTTTCTCCGGACTAGCCTCCCAGATACGCAGTATTTT. Protein product: CASSFLRTSLPDTQYF.

With regard to this clonotype: One end of the junction fails to match germline, which may point to a read error. This sequence joins TRBV28 and TRBJ1-2; 7 bases match TRBD1. This CDR3 comprises 13 residues. Germline CDR1 and CDR2: MDHEN and SYDVKM. CDR3 DNA: TGTACCAGCAGTCCCACAGGGGCCTACGGCTACACCTTC. This sequence encodes CTSSPTGAYGYTF.

In this sample, this clonotype turned up a few times. The chain is built from TRBV27 and TRBJ2-7, with D unclear. The germline V gene has CDR1 MNHEY and CDR2 SMNVEV (reference sequence). The CDR3 has 13 residues. With 2 bases removed from V and 6 bases from J, the gap between germline ends came to 11 bases. The CDR3 region is CASSLTGPFEQYF. DNA for the CDR3: TGTGCCAGCAGTTTAACCGGGCCTTTCGAGCAGTACTTC.

This clonotype has ten or more counts. This chain's CDR3 is CASSPSTATNEKLFF. DNA for the CDR3: TGTGCCAGCAGCCCATCGACAGCAACTAATGAAAAACTGTTTTTT. This chain links TRBV28 with TRBJ1-4; D might be TRBD1 (5 bases). The ends were cut back, 6 bases at V and 0 bases at J, with 11 bases in the middle. Germline V CDR1 and CDR2: MDHEN, SYDVKM. The CDR3 is 15 residues long.

The chain has TRBV7-9 and TRBJ2-1; possibly TRBD2 for D (5 bases). V was cut by 6 bases and J by 3 bases, with 12 bases left in between. The CDR3 extends over 14 amino acids. The germline CDR1 and CDR2 sequences are SEHNR and FQNEAQ (reference sequence). The CDR3 nucleotides read TGTGCCAGCAGGAAACTAGGCGACTACAATGAGCAGTTCTTC. It encodes CASRKLGDYNEQFF.

This clonotype was counted a few times. V and J are TRBV28 and TRBJ2-7; 11 bases agree with TRBD1. V gave up 5 bases and J gave up 12 bases; unmatched junction bases: 15. Germline V gives CDR1 MDHEN, CDR2 SYDVKM. The CDR3 has 15 residues. CDR3 sequence: CASSTPGTGGPPSYF. The CDR3 nucleotides read TGTGCCAGCAGTACCCCCGGGACAGGGGGGCCTCCATCGTACTTC.

This clonotype was seen a single time. This sequence joins TRBV7-9 and TRBJ1-1; D is unresolved. The CDR3 contains 12 residues. V was shortened by 0 bases and J by 7 bases, with 6 bases between the two germline ends. Germline CDR1 and CDR2: SEHNR and FQNEAQ (reference sequence). CDR3 DNA sequence: TGTGCCAGCAGCTTAGCGGAAAATGAAGCTTTCTTT. It yields the protein CASSLAENEAFF.

The gene calls are TRBV20-1 and TRBJ2-1; D possibly corresponds to TRBD2 (5 bases). The V end lost 6 bases, the J end lost 8 bases, and 26 bases lay between the germline ends. In germline, CDR1 is DFQATT, CDR2 SNEGSKA (reference sequence). This CDR3 has 16 amino acids. CDR3 loop: CSAACPTSRGIYEQFF. The CDR3 DNA is TGCAGTGCCGCCTGCCCCACTAGTCGAGGAATCTATGAGCAGTTCTTC.

In this sample, this clonotype turned up a few times. This chain links TRBV7-2 with TRBJ2-7; 7 bases are a match to TRBD2. The CDR3 consists of 14 residues. The J segment lost 1 base and the V segment lost 3 bases, leaving 3 bases of the junction unmatched. Germline assignment: CDR1 SGHTA and CDR2 FQGNSA. This CDR3 reads CASSFPSGSYEQYF. CDR3 bases: TGTGCCAGCAGCTTCCCTAGCGGTTCCTACGAGCAGTACTTC.

This clonotype was recorded a few times. The J gene is TRBJ2-5, the V gene TRBV15; no clear D. The end of the DNA is better explained by TRBJ2-7, so the J call may be wrong. This CDR3 has 13 residues. CDR1 LNHNV and CDR2 YYDKDF come from the germline V gene (reference sequence). The CDR3 is CATSRERAYEQYF. In nucleotides, the CDR3 is TGTGCCACCAGCAGAGAACGGGCTTACGAGCAGTACTTC.

The V and J genes are TRBV6-1 and TRBJ2-7; no clear D gene. The germline V and J ends were trimmed by 7 bases and 2 bases, with 9 bases remaining between them. Germline lookup yields CDR1 MNHNS and CDR2 SASEGT. The CDR3 totals 12 residues. CDR3: CASKPATYEQYF. The DNA for the CDR3 is TGTGCCAGCAAGCCAGCAACCTACGAGCAGTACTTC.

CDR3 sequence reads: CASSRGEVMAVPYEQYF. In DNA form, the CDR3 reads TGTGCCAGCAGCAGAGGGGAGGTGATGGCGGTCCCCTACGAGCAGTACTTC. The rearrangement uses TRBV21-1 and TRBJ2-7; TRBD2, as called in the table, went unchecked against the DNA. TRBV21-1 is noted as a pseudogene. This CDR3 is 17 amino acids long.

There are a few counts of this clonotype. This chain uses TRBV28 with TRBJ2-7, with 7 bases aligning to TRBD2. This CDR3 comprises 14 residues. Germline V gene sequence: CDR1 MDHEN, CDR2 SYDVKM. The V and J ends lost 7 bases and 7 bases, in that order; junction bases with no gene match: 13. The CDR3 DNA reads TGTGCCAGCACCTGGGGGGGGACCCCCCTGGAGCAGTACTTC. It translates to CASTWGGTPLEQYF.

V gene TRBV25-1 combines with J gene TRBJ2-7; D gene uncertain. The CDR3 covers 12 residues. V lost 1 base, J lost 7 bases, and 8 bases lay in between. Germline V gene data show CDR1 as MGHDK and CDR2 as SYGVNS. The CDR3 DNA reads TGTGCCAGCAGTGAATCTTATCGTGAGCAGTACTTC. Translated: CASSESYREQYF.

Only a few counts were recorded for this clonotype. The chain has TRBV6-2 or TRBV6-3 and TRBJ2-5; TRBD2 aligns across 7 bases. The DNA end lines up better with TRBJ2-1; the J call may be wrong. CDR3 size: 15 residues. Germline V gives CDR1 MNHEY, CDR2 SVGEGT. The CDR3 region has the DNA TGTGCCAGCAGTATGGGGAGGGAGGCCTACAATGAGCAGTTCTTC. It yields the protein CASSMGREAYNEQFF.

In this sample, this clonotype turned up a few times. The genes are TRBV5-1 and TRBJ2-7, with TRBD2 as a possible D gene (6 bases). Trimming removed 0 bases at V and 3 bases at J, with 16 bases between. This CDR3 region has 16 residues. Germline CDR1 and CDR2: SGHRS and YFSETQ. As DNA, the CDR3 is TGCGCCAGCAGCTTGGGGAACCAGCGGGTTAACTACGAGCAGTACTTC. Amino acids: CASSLGNQRVNYEQYF.

This clonotype has only a few counts. The gene calls are TRBV6-2 or TRBV6-3 and TRBJ2-1; tentatively, D is TRBD2 (6 bases). V lost 6 bases and J lost 4, with 13 bases in between. CDR1 is MNHEY and CDR2 is SVGEGT in the germline V gene. The CDR3 has 14 residues. The CDR3, as DNA: TGTGCCAGCAGGCGAGGCGGGGTATACAATGAGCAGTTCTTC. It translates to CASRRGGVYNEQFF.

The V and J genes are TRBV18 and TRBJ1-5, with D perhaps TRBD1 (5 bases). The CDR3 is 13 amino acids. CDR1 and CDR2 (germline): KGHSH, LQKENI. The V end was cut by 5 bases, the J end by 4 bases, with 9 bases between. CDR3 nucleotide sequence: TGTGCCAGCTCAACGGGGGAGAATCAGCCCCAGCATTTT. It encodes CASSTGENQPQHF.

The rearrangement uses TRBV28 and TRBJ1-1; D is uncertain. The V end was cut by 5 bases, the J end by 1 base, with 11 bases between. The CDR3 runs 14 residues. Germline CDR1 MDHEN, CDR2 SYDVKM. The CDR3 coding sequence is TGTGCCAGCAGTACCCGACCGAAGAACACTGAAGCTTTCTTT. It encodes CASSTRPKNTEAFF.

This clonotype occurred a few times. This chain connects TRBV3-1 to TRBJ2-2; D is ambiguous. The CDR3 is 15 residues long. Germline V lookup: CDR1 LGHDT, CDR2 YNNKEL (reference sequence). Trimming cost V 6 bases and J 0 bases, with 11 bases left between them. CDR3 sequence (DNA): TGTGCCAGCAGTCCAACAGCGTCGAACACCGGGGAGCTGTTTTTT. This codes for CASSPTASNTGELFF.